A selection of T cell receptor beta chains follows, all from one sample in a study of prognosis after radiotherapy for stage I lung cancer. Each CDR3 protein is one row after TCRdb ran MiXCR on the multiplex PCR reads. The repertoire holds around 19,000 distinct CDR3 sequences, with 45% to 55% as singletons. Sequences were derived from PBMCs, sampled before or after stereotactic body radiation therapy (not recorded which). The receptors were sampled from a donor over 45 with non-small cell lung cancer. The CDR3 runs from the conserved cysteine through the conserved F or W. The order of the fields is clone size, J gene, V gene, D gene, CDR3 protein, CDR3 DNA. The D gene is left open where the match is weak. Clone size, where shown, is once, few, many, or a class for clones that have expanded.

abundance: NA; j_gene: TRBJ2-7; v_gene: TRBV11-1; d_gene: NA; CDR3aa: CASGALGTSYEQYF; CDR3nt: TGTGCCAGCGGGGCGTTAGGAACTTCCTACGAGCAGTACTTC
abundance: NA; j_gene: TRBJ1-5; v_gene: TRBV27; d_gene: NA; CDR3aa: CASSTWEGGTKPQHF; CDR3nt: TGTGCCAGCAGTACCTGGGAGGGCGGGACTAAGCCCCAGCATTTT
abundance: NA; j_gene: TRBJ1-2; v_gene: TRBV2; d_gene: NA; CDR3aa: CASSERLDGYTF; CDR3nt: TGTGCCAGCAGTGAACGGTTGGATGGCTACACCTTC
abundance: medium-sized; j_gene: TRBJ2-2; v_gene: TRBV6-1; d_gene: NA; CDR3aa: CASRGNANTGELFF; CDR3nt: TGTGCCAGCAGGGGTAACGCGAACACCGGGGAGCTGTTTTTT
abundance: many; j_gene: TRBJ1-2; v_gene: TRBV28; d_gene: NA; CDR3aa: CASSFIGGGNGYTF; CDR3nt: TGTGCCAGCAGTTTTATCGGGGGGGGGAATGGCTACACCTTC
abundance: many; j_gene: TRBJ2-7; v_gene: TRBV3-1; d_gene: NA; CDR3aa: CASSQKRVRTPNEQYF; CDR3nt: TGTGCCAGCAGCCAAAAACGGGTCAGGACCCCGAACGAGCAGTACTTC
abundance: many; j_gene: TRBJ2-1; v_gene: TRBV7-2; d_gene: TRBD2; CDR3aa: CASSLSGNSANEQFF; CDR3nt: TGTGCCAGCAGCCTTAGCGGGAACTCGGCTAATGAGCAGTTCTTC
abundance: medium-sized; j_gene: TRBJ1-6; v_gene: TRBV6-1; d_gene: TRBD1; CDR3aa: CASREWDRGSPLHF; CDR3nt: TGTGCCAGCAGAGAGTGGGACAGGGGTTCACCCCTCCACTTT
abundance: medium-sized; j_gene: TRBJ2-2; v_gene: TRBV18; d_gene: TRBD1; CDR3aa: CASSPLPGGTGELFF; CDR3nt: TGTGCCAGCTCACCACTCCCAGGGGGCACCGGGGAGCTGTTTTTT
abundance: NA; j_gene: TRBJ2-3; v_gene: TRBV27; d_gene: NA; CDR3aa: CASCRVPGKNTQYF; CDR3nt: TGTGCCAGCTGTCGGGTACCCGGCAAAAATACGCAGTATTTT
abundance: medium-sized; j_gene: TRBJ2-1; v_gene: TRBV2; d_gene: TRBD2; CDR3aa: CASNGWEGHNEQFF; CDR3nt: TGTGCCAGCAATGGATGGGAGGGCCATAATGAGCAGTTCTTC
abundance: many; j_gene: TRBJ1-2; v_gene: TRBV15; d_gene: TRBD1; CDR3aa: CATSKGQTFNYGYTF; CDR3nt: TGTGCCACCAGCAAGGGACAGACTTTTAACTATGGCTACACCTTC
abundance: once; j_gene: TRBJ2-6; v_gene: TRBV6-2/TRBV6-3; d_gene: NA; CDR3aa: CASSATVPSGANVLTF; CDR3nt: TGTGCCAGCAGTGCGACAGTCCCCTCTGGGGCCAACGTCCTGACTTTC
abundance: NA; j_gene: TRBJ2-2; v_gene: TRBV11-3; d_gene: TRBD2; CDR3aa: CVSSLGLKNTGQLFF; CDR3nt: TGTGTCAGCAGCTTGGGACTAAAGAACACCGGGCAGCTGTTTTTT
abundance: NA; j_gene: TRBJ2-1; v_gene: TRBV11-2; d_gene: NA; CDR3aa: CASSLWRASYNEQFF; CDR3nt: TGTGCCAGCAGCTTATGGAGGGCCTCCTACAATGAGCAGTTCTTC
abundance: once; j_gene: TRBJ2-1; v_gene: TRBV20-1; d_gene: TRBD2; CDR3aa: CSARPGTSGSYNEQFF; CDR3nt: TGCAGTGCTAGGCCGGGGACTAGCGGTTCCTACAATGAGCAGTTCTTC
abundance: NA; j_gene: TRBJ1-5; v_gene: TRBV6-2/TRBV6-3; d_gene: NA; CDR3aa: CASSYLFGVNQPQHF; CDR3nt: TGTGCCAGCAGTTACTTATTCGGAGTTAATCAGCCCCAGCATTTT
abundance: NA; j_gene: TRBJ1-2; v_gene: TRBV11-3; d_gene: NA; CDR3aa: CASSSHLEPNYGYTF; CDR3nt: TGTGCCAGCAGCTCCCACCTCGAGCCGAACTATGGCTACACCTTC
abundance: medium-sized; j_gene: TRBJ2-7; v_gene: TRBV11-1; d_gene: TRBD2; CDR3aa: CASGAGGTSYEQYF; CDR3nt: TGTGCCAGCGGGGCGGGAGGAACTTCCTACGAGCAGTACTTC
abundance: NA; j_gene: TRBJ2-1; v_gene: TRBV12-3/TRBV12-4; d_gene: NA; CDR3aa: CASSLGGLVKQFF; CDR3nt: TGTGCCAGCAGTTTAGGGGGCCTGGTGAAGCAGTTCTTC
abundance: many; j_gene: TRBJ2-7; v_gene: TRBV14; d_gene: TRBD2; CDR3aa: CASSRYHGAAGGSYEQYF; CDR3nt: TGTGCCAGCAGCCGCTATCACGGGGCGGCGGGGGGCTCCTACGAGCAGTACTTC
abundance: NA; j_gene: TRBJ2-7; v_gene: TRBV6-9; d_gene: TRBD1; CDR3aa: CASSFAGTGGYEQYF; CDR3nt: TGTGCCAGCAGTTTCGCGGGGACAGGGGGGTACGAGCAGTACTTC
abundance: many; j_gene: TRBJ2-3; v_gene: TRBV4-2; d_gene: NA; CDR3aa: CASSQEDFGLTSTDTQYF; CDR3nt: TGTGCCAGCAGCCAAGAGGATTTTGGACTCACTAGCACAGATACGCAGTATTTT
abundance: NA; j_gene: TRBJ1-6; v_gene: TRBV5-1; d_gene: NA; CDR3aa: CASSLTGLNSPLHF; CDR3nt: TGCGCCAGCAGCTTGACAGGGTTGAATTCACCCCTCCACTTT
abundance: many; j_gene: TRBJ1-5; v_gene: TRBV6-1; d_gene: NA; CDR3aa: CASSEPWADPNQPQHF; CDR3nt: TGTGCCAGCAGTGAACCATGGGCAGACCCCAATCAGCCCCAGCATTTT
abundance: NA; j_gene: TRBJ1-6; v_gene: TRBV3-1; d_gene: NA; CDR3aa: CASSQLPPHNSPLHF; CDR3nt: TGTGCCAGCAGCCAATTACCTCCTCATAATTCACCCCTCCACTTT
abundance: NA; j_gene: TRBJ1-2; v_gene: TRBV7-2; d_gene: TRBD1; CDR3aa: CASSLAGQGARVYTF; CDR3nt: TGTGCCAGCAGCTTAGCCGGACAGGGGGCGCGTGTCTACACCTTC
abundance: NA; j_gene: TRBJ2-7; v_gene: TRBV27; d_gene: TRBD1; CDR3aa: CASSPRGPGQGTYEQYF; CDR3nt: TGTGCCAGCAGTCCACGGGGACCGGGACAGGGGACCTACGAGCAGTACTTC
abundance: NA; j_gene: TRBJ2-6; v_gene: TRBV20-1; d_gene: NA; CDR3aa: CSAPSLRAGANVLTF; CDR3nt: TGCAGTGCCCCTTCCCTGCGGGCTGGGGCCAACGTCCTGACCTTC
abundance: many; j_gene: TRBJ2-1; v_gene: TRBV7-7; d_gene: NA; CDR3aa: CASSLAFPGLDTYNEQFF; CDR3nt: TGTGCTAGCAGCTTAGCCTTCCCGGGACTCGATACCTACAATGAGCAGTTCTTC
abundance: medium-sized; j_gene: TRBJ2-7; v_gene: TRBV2; d_gene: TRBD2; CDR3aa: CASSEAPSGIHEQYF; CDR3nt: TGTGCCAGCAGTGAGGCGCCTAGCGGGATCCACGAGCAGTACTTC
abundance: NA; j_gene: TRBJ2-1; v_gene: TRBV7-2; d_gene: NA; CDR3aa: CASITGRISYNEQFF; CDR3nt: TGTGCCAGCATCACCGGACGTATCTCCTACAATGAGCAGTTCTTC
abundance: many; j_gene: TRBJ2-5; v_gene: TRBV6-5; d_gene: NA; CDR3aa: CASSYEGGGLGRTQYF; CDR3nt: TGTGCCAGCAGTTACGAGGGGGGAGGGCTGGGCAGGACCCAGTACTTC
abundance: NA; j_gene: TRBJ1-1; v_gene: TRBV6-5; d_gene: TRBD1; CDR3aa: CASSYISHGTGYMKTEAFF; CDR3nt: TGTGCCAGCAGTTACATCAGTCACGGGACAGGGTACATGAAAACTGAAGCTTTCTTT
abundance: many; j_gene: TRBJ1-1; v_gene: TRBV11-2; d_gene: TRBD1; CDR3aa: CASSFDRVGTEAFF; CDR3nt: TGTGCCAGCAGCTTTGACAGGGTTGGCACTGAAGCTTTCTTT
abundance: many; j_gene: TRBJ2-3; v_gene: TRBV20-1; d_gene: TRBD2; CDR3aa: CSAPSLAGVPDTQYF; CDR3nt: TGCAGTGCCCCGAGCCTAGCGGGAGTACCAGATACGCAGTATTTT
abundance: many; j_gene: TRBJ2-1; v_gene: TRBV5-1; d_gene: TRBD2; CDR3aa: CASSLISGISYNEQFF; CDR3nt: TGCGCCAGCAGCTTGATTAGCGGGATCTCCTACAATGAGCAGTTCTTC
abundance: NA; j_gene: TRBJ1-2; v_gene: TRBV25-1; d_gene: NA; CDR3aa: CASKRYINYGYTF; CDR3nt: TGTGCCAGCAAGCGCTACATTAACTATGGCTACACCTTC
abundance: many; j_gene: TRBJ1-4; v_gene: TRBV5-8; d_gene: NA; CDR3aa: CANSLASWQGREKLFF; CDR3nt: TGTGCCAACAGCTTGGCTTCTTGGCAGGGAAGAGAAAAACTGTTTTTT
abundance: NA; j_gene: TRBJ1-1; v_gene: TRBV11-2; d_gene: TRBD1; CDR3aa: CASSPVGQGKKGTEAFF; CDR3nt: TGTGCCAGCAGCCCGGTAGGACAGGGGAAGAAGGGCACTGAAGCTTTCTTT
abundance: NA; j_gene: TRBJ2-3; v_gene: TRBV30; d_gene: NA; CDR3aa: CAWSGDSGADTQYF; CDR3nt: TGTGCCTGGAGTGGAGACAGTGGGGCAGATACGCAGTATTTT
abundance: NA; j_gene: TRBJ2-1; v_gene: TRBV27; d_gene: TRBD2; CDR3aa: CASILSGSSYNEQFF; CDR3nt: TGTGCCAGCATCCTTAGCGGGAGCTCCTACAATGAGCAGTTCTTC
abundance: medium-sized; j_gene: TRBJ1-3; v_gene: TRBV6-1; d_gene: NA; CDR3aa: CASRSAGAGNTIYF; CDR3nt: TGTGCCAGCAGGTCCGCAGGGGCAGGAAACACCATATATTTT
abundance: many; j_gene: TRBJ2-3; v_gene: TRBV5-1; d_gene: TRBD2; CDR3aa: CASSGRTSGGTDTQYF; CDR3nt: TGCGCCAGCAGCGGGAGAACTAGCGGAGGCACAGATACGCAGTATTTT
abundance: medium-sized; j_gene: TRBJ2-7; v_gene: TRBV27; d_gene: NA; CDR3aa: CASSFGVRPGEQYF; CDR3nt: TGTGCCAGCAGTTTTGGGGTCCGGCCGGGCGAGCAGTACTTC
abundance: many; j_gene: TRBJ2-2; v_gene: TRBV7-9; d_gene: NA; CDR3aa: CASSFRDLAAGELFF; CDR3nt: TGTGCCAGCAGCTTCCGGGACTTGGCGGCCGGGGAGCTGTTTTTT
abundance: NA; j_gene: TRBJ2-1; v_gene: TRBV19; d_gene: TRBD2; CDR3aa: CASIRGGYEQFF; CDR3nt: TGTGCCAGTATTCGGGGGGGCTATGAACAGTTCTTC
abundance: NA; j_gene: TRBJ2-7; v_gene: TRBV5-1; d_gene: TRBD1; CDR3aa: CASSLGEQGVKGQYF; CDR3nt: TGCGCCAGCAGCTTGGGAGAACAGGGGGTTAAGGGGCAGTACTTC
abundance: NA; j_gene: TRBJ2-3; v_gene: TRBV5-1; d_gene: NA; CDR3aa: CTSSYQATGLRGDTQYF; CDR3nt: TGCACCAGCAGCTATCAGGCGACGGGACTCAGGGGCGATACGCAGTATTTC
abundance: once; j_gene: TRBJ1-2; v_gene: TRBV20-1; d_gene: NA; CDR3aa: CSARDPLGGARGYTF; CDR3nt: TGCAGTGCTAGAGATCCTCTTGGGGGTGCCCGGGGCTACACCTTC
abundance: NA; j_gene: TRBJ2-7; v_gene: TRBV30; d_gene: NA; CDR3aa: CAWAGRSYEQYF; CDR3nt: TGTGCCTGGGCGGGGAGGTCCTACGAGCAGTACTTC
abundance: NA; j_gene: TRBJ1-5; v_gene: TRBV30; d_gene: TRBD1; CDR3aa: CAWDTGDNQPQHF; CDR3nt: TGTGCCTGGGACACAGGGGACAATCAGCCCCAGCATTTT
abundance: large; j_gene: TRBJ1-2; v_gene: TRBV6-9; d_gene: NA; CDR3aa: CASSTRGDYGYTF; CDR3nt: TGTGCCAGCAGCACTCGGGGGGACTATGGCTACACCTTC
abundance: many; j_gene: TRBJ2-7; v_gene: TRBV3-1; d_gene: TRBD1; CDR3aa: CASSPSDRVREQYF; CDR3nt: TGTGCCAGCAGCCCCTCTGACAGGGTCCGCGAGCAGTACTTC
abundance: NA; j_gene: TRBJ2-2; v_gene: TRBV12-3/TRBV12-4; d_gene: TRBD2; CDR3aa: CASSRGLEGAGELFF; CDR3nt: TGTGCCAGTTCGAGGGGACTAGAGGGAGCCGGGGAGCTGTTTTTT
abundance: NA; j_gene: TRBJ2-7; v_gene: TRBV6-2/TRBV6-3; d_gene: NA; CDR3aa: CASRPGAGEQYF; CDR3nt: TGTGCCAGCCGGCCAGGGGCAGGCGAGCAGTACTTC
abundance: many; j_gene: TRBJ1-1; v_gene: TRBV20-1; d_gene: NA; CDR3aa: CSAREGAKNTEAFF; CDR3nt: TGCAGTGCTAGAGAAGGGGCTAAGAACACTGAAGCTTTCTTT
abundance: NA; j_gene: TRBJ2-3; v_gene: TRBV12-3/TRBV12-4; d_gene: NA; CDR3aa: CASSLGCEGADTQYF; CDR3nt: TGTGCCAGCAGTTTAGGGTGCGAAGGCGCAGATACGCAGTATTTT
abundance: many; j_gene: TRBJ1-5; v_gene: TRBV6-5; d_gene: NA; CDR3aa: CASSYSGGNQPQHF; CDR3nt: TGTGCCAGCAGTTACTCCGGCGGGAATCAGCCCCAGCATTTT
abundance: NA; j_gene: TRBJ1-5; v_gene: TRBV27; d_gene: NA; CDR3aa: CASRWGGQSQHF; CDR3nt: TGTGCCAGCAGGTGGGGTGGTCAGTCCCAGCATTTT